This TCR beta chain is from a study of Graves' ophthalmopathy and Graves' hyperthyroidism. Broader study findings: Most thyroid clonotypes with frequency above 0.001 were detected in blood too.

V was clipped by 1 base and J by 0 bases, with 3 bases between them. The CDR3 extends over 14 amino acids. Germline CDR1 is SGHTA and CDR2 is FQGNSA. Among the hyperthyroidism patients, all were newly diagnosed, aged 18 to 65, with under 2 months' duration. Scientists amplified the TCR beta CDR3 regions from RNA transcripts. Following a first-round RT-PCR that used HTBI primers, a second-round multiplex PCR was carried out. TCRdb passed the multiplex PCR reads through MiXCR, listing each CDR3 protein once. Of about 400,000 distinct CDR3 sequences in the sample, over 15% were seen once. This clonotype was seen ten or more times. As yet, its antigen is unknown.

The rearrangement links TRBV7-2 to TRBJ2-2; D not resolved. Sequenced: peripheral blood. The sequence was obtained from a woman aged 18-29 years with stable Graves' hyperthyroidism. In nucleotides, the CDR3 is TGTGCCAGCAGCTTAGTTGCGAACACCGGGGAGCTGTTTTTT. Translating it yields CASSLVANTGELFF.